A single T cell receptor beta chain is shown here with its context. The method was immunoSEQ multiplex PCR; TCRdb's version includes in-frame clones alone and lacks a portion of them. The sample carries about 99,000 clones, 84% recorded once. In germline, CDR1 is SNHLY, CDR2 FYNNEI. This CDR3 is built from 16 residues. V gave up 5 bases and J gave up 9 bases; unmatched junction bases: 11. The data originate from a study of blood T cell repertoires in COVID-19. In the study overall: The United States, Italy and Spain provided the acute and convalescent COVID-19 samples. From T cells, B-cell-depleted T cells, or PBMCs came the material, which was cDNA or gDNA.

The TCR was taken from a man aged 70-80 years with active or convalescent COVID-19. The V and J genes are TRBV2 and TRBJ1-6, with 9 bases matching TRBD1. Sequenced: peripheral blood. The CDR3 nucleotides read TGTGCCAGCAGTCTCCGGGACAGGGAAGGTAGTTCACCCCTCCACTTT. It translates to CASSLRDREGSSPLHF.